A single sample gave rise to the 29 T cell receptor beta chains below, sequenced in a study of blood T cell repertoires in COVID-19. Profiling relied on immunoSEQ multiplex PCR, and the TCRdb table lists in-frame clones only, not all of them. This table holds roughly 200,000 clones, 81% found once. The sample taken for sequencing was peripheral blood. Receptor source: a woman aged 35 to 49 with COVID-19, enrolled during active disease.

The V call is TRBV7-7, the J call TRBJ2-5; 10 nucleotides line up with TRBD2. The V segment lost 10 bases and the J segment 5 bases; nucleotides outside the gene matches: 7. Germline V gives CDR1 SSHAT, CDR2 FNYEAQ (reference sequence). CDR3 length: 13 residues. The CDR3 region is CATSGSQGETQYF. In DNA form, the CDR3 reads TGTGCCACTAGCGGGAGTCAGGGCGAGACCCAGTACTTC.

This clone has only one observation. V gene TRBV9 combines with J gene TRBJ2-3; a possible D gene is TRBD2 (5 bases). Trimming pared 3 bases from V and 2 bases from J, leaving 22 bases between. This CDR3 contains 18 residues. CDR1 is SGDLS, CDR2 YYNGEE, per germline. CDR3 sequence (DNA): TGTGCCAGCAGCGCGCCGGACCGGGGTTTTGAGGACACAGATACGCAGTATTTT. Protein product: CASSAPDRGFEDTDTQYF.

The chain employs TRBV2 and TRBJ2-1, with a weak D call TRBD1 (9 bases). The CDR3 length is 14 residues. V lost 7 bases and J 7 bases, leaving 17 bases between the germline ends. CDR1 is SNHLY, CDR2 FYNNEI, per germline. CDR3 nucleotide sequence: TGTGCCAGCATTAGCGGGACAGGGAGGAATGAGCAGTTCTTC. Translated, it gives CASISGTGRNEQFF.

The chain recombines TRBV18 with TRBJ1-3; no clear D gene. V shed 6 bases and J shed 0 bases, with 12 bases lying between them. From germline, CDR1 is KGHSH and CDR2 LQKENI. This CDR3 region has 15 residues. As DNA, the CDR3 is TGTGCCAGCTCTCAATCCAGGAACTCTGGAAACACCATATATTTT. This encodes CASSQSRNSGNTIYF.

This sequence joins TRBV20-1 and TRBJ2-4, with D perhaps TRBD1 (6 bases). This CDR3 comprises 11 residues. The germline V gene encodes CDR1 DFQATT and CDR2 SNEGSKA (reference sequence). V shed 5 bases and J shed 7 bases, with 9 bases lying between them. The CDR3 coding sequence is TGCAGTGCTGAGGGGGAGAACATTCAGTACTTC. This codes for CSAEGENIQYF.

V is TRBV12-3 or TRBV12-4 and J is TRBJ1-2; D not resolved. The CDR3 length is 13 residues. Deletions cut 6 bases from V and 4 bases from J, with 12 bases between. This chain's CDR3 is CASRADLGYGYTF. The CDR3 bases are TGTGCCAGCAGGGCGGACTTGGGCTATGGCTACACCTTC.

CDR3 DNA sequence: TGTGCCAGCAGCTTCGGACAGGGTCAGTCTCAAGAGACCCAGTACTTC. This codes for CASSFGQGQSQETQYF. The V call is TRBV11-2, the J call TRBJ2-5; TRBD1 matches 8 bases. The CDR3 totals 16 residues. Germline values: CDR1 SGHAT, CDR2 FQNNGV. Trimming at V came to 3 bases and at J to 2 bases, leaving 8 bases not matched to a gene.

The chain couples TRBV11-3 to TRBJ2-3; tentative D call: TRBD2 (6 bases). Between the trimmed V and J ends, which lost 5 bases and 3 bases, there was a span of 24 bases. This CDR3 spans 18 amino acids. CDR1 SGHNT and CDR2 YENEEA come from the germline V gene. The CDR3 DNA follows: TGTGCCAGCAGCCCCGGGTTAGGGGAGGAACCTAAGACAGATACGCAGTATTTT. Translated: CASSPGLGEEPKTDTQYF.

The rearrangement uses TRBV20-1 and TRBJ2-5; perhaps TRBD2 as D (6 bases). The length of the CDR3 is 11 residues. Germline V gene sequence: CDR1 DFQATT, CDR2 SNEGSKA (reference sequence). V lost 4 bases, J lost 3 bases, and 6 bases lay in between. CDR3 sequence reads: CSATSEETQYF. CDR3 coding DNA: TGCAGTGCTACTAGCGAAGAGACCCAGTACTTC.

The CDR3 DNA follows: TGTGCCAGCAGCCCAGGGGGCCTAGAGACCCAGTACTTC. This sequence encodes CASSPGGLETQYF. The V and J genes are TRBV3-1 (or the pseudogene TRBV3-2) and TRBJ2-5; 8 bases agree with TRBD1. V gave up 4 bases and J gave up 4 bases; unmatched junction bases: 2. The CDR3 spans 13 residues. CDR1 and CDR2 (germline): LGHDT, YNNKEL (reference sequence).

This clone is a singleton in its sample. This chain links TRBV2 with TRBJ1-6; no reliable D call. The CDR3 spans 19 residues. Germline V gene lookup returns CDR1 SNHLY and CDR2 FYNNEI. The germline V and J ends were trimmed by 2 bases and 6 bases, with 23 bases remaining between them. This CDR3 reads CASSESVWEPVPFNSPLHF. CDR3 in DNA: TGTGCCAGCAGTGAAAGCGTCTGGGAGCCGGTCCCCTTTAATTCACCCCTCCACTTT.

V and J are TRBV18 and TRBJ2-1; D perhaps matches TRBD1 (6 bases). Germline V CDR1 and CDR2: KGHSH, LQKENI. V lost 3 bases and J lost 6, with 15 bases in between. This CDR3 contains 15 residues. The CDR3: CASSPSGTRVNEQFF. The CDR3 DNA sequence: TGTGCCAGCTCACCTTCCGGGACAAGGGTCAATGAGCAGTTCTTC.

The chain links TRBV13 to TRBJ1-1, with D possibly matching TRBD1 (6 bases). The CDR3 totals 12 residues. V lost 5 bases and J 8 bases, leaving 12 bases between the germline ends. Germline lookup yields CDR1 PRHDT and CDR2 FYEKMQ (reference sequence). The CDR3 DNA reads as TGTGCCAGCAGCACCCTAAGGGGGGAAGCTTTCTTT. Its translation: CASSTLRGEAFF.

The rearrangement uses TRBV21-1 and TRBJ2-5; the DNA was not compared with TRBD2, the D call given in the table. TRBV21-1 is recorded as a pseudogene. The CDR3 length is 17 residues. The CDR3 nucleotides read TGTGCCAGCAGCAACCTCAGTAGCGGGCTTCATAAAGAGACCCAGTACTTC. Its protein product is CASSNLSSGLHKETQYF.

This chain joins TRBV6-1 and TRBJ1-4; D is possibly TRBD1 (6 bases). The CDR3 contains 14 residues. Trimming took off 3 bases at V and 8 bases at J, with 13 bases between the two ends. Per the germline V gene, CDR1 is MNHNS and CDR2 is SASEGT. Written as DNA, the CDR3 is TGTGCCAGCAGTGACGGGATTACAGGGGAAAAACTGTTTTTT. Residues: CASSDGITGEKLFF.

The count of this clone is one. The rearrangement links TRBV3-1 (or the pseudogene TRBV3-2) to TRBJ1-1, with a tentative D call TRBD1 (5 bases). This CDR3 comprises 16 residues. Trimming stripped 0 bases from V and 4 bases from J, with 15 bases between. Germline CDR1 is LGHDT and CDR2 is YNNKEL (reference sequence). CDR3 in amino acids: CASSQDWSGVRTEAFF. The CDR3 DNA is TGTGCCAGCAGCCAAGATTGGTCGGGGGTGCGCACTGAAGCTTTCTTT.

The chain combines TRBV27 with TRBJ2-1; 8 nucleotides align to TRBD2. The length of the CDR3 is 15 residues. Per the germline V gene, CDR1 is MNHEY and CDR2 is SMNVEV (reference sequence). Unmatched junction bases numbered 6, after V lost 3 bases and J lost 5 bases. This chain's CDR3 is CASSFLAGGHNEQFF. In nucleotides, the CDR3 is TGTGCCAGCAGTTTTTTGGCGGGGGGCCACAATGAGCAGTTCTTC.

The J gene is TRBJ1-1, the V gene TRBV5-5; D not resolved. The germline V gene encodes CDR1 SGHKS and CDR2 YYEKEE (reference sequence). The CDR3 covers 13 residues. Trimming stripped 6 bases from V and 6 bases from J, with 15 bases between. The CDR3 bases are TGTGCCAGCACGAGGAGCAGTACGCCTGAAGCTTTCTTT. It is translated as CASTRSSTPEAFF.

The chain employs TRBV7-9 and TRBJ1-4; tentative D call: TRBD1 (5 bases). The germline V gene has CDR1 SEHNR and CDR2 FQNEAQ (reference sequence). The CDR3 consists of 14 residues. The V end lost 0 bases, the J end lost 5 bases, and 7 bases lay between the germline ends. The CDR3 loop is CASSLATENEKLFF. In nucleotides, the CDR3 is TGTGCCAGCAGCTTAGCGACAGAAAATGAAAAACTGTTTTTT.

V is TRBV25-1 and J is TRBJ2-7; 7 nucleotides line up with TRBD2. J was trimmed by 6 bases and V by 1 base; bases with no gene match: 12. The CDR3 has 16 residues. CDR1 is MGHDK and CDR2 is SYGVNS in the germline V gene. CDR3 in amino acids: CASSESGGIRYGEQYF. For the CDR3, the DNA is TGTGCCAGCAGTGAATCGGGGGGAATAAGGTACGGCGAGCAGTACTTC.

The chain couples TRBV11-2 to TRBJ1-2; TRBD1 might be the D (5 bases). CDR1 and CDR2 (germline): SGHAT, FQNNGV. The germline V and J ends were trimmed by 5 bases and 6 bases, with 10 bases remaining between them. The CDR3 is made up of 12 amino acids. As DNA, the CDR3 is TGTGCCAGCAGCGAGGCAGGGCATGGCTACACCTTC. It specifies CASSEAGHGYTF.

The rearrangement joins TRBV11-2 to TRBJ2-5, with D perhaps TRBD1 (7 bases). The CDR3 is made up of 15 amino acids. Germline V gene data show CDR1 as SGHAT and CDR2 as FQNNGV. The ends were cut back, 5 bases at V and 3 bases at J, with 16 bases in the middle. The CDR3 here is CASSKRLDREETQYF. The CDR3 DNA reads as TGTGCCAGCAGCAAACGACTAGACAGGGAAGAGACCCAGTACTTC.

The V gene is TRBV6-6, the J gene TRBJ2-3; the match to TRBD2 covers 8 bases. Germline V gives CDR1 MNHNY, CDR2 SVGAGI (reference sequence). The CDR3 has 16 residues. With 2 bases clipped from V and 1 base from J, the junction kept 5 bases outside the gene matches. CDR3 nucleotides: TGTGCCAGCAGTTACCCTACTAGCGGACGCACAGATACGCAGTATTTT. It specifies CASSYPTSGRTDTQYF.

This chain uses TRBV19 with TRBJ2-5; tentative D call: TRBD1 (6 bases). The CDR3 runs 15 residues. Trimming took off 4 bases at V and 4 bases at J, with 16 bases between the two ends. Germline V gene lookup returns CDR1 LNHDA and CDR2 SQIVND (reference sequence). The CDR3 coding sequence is TGTGCCAGTAGTAGTGTGGGGGCGTCATTAGAGACCCAGTACTTC. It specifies CASSSVGASLETQYF.

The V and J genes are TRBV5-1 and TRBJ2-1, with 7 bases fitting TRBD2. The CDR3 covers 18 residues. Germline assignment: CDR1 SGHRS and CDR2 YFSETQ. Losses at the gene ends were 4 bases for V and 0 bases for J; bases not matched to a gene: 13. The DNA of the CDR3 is TGCGCCAGCAGCCGTGACCCATGGGGCGGGGGCTCCTACAATGAGCAGTTCTTC. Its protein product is CASSRDPWGGGSYNEQFF.

The CDR3 reads CAWSAPGTGTYEQYF. The CDR3 nucleotides read TGTGCCTGGAGTGCCCCCGGGACAGGTACGTACGAGCAGTACTTC. The rearrangement links TRBV30 to TRBJ2-7; TRBD1 agrees at 8 bases. Germline assignment: CDR1 GTSNPN and CDR2 SVGIG (reference sequence). The CDR3 sequence is 15 residues long. With V trimmed by 1 base and J by 4 bases, 9 bases remained unmatched.

Here the CDR3 reads CASSYGQGETQYF. CDR3 bases: TGTGCCAGCTCCTACGGACAGGGAGAGACCCAGTACTTC. V and J are TRBV18 and TRBJ2-5; 8 nucleotides match TRBD1. With 6 bases clipped from V and 4 bases from J, the junction kept 4 bases outside the gene matches. Germline loops: CDR1 KGHSH, CDR2 LQKENI. The CDR3 covers 13 residues.

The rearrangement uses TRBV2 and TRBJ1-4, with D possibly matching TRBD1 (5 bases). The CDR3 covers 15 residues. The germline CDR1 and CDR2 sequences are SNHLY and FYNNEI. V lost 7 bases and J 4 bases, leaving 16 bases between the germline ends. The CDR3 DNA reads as TGTGCCAGCAACGGACGTGACAGCTATAATGAAAAACTGTTTTTT. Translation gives CASNGRDSYNEKLFF. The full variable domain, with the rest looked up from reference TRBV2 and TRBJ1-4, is EPEVTQTPSHQVTQMGQEVILRCVPISNHLYFYWYRQILGQKVEFLVSFYNNEISEKSEIFDDQFSVERPDGSNFTLKIRSTKLEDSAMYFCASNGRDSYNEKLFFGSGTQLSVL.

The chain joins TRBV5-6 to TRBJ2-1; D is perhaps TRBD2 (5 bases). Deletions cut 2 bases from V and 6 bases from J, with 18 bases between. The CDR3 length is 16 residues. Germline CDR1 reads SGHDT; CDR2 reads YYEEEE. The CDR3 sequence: CASSFLNSVGVNEQFF. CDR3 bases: TGTGCCAGCAGCTTCCTAAATAGCGTCGGGGTCAATGAGCAGTTCTTC.